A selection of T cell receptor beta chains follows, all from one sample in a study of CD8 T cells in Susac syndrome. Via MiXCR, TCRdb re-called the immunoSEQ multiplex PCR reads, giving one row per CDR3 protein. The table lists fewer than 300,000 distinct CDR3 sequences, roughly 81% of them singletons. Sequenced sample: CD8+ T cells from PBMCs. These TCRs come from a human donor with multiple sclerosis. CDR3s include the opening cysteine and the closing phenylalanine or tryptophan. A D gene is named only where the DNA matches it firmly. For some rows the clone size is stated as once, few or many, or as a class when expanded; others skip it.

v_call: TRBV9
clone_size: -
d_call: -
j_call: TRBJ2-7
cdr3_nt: TGTGCCAGCAGCGTAGACGGAGAGGGACAAAACGAGCAGTACTTC
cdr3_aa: CASSVDGEGQNEQYF

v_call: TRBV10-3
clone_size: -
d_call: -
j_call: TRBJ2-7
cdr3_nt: TGTGCCATCGGTGCTAGCATCTCCTACGAGCAGTACTTC
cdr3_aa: CAIGASISYEQYF

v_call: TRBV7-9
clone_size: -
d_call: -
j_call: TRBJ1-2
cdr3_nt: TGTGCCAGCCTCCCTCCCAATAGTTTATATGGCTACACCTTC
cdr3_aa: CASLPPNSLYGYTF

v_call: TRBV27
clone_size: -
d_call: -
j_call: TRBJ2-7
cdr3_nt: TGTGCCAGCAGTAATCGGGCCTCTGCACCATACTACGAGCAGTACTTC
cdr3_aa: CASSNRASAPYYEQYF

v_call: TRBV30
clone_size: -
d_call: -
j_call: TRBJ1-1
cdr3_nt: TGTGCCTGGAGTCTGGCAGCCCACACTGAAGCTTTCTTT
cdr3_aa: CAWSLAAHTEAFF

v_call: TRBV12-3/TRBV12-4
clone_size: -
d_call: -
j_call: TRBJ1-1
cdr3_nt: TGTGCCAGCAGTCCAGGGAGTGAAGCTTTCTTT
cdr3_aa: CASSPGSEAFF

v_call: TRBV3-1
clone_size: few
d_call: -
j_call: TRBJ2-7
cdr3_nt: TGTGCCAGCAGCCAAGGAGGGGGGCGGGGATACGAGCAGTACTTC
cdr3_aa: CASSQGGGRGYEQYF

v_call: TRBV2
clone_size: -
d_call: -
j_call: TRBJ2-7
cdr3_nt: TGTGCCAGCAGTGGACTGGGTGCCTACGAGCAGTACTTC
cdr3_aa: CASSGLGAYEQYF

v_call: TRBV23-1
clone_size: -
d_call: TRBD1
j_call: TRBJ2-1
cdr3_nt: TGCGCCAGCAGTCAATCTAGGGACAGGGTTTTGAATGAGCAGTTCTTC
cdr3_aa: CASSQSRDRVLNEQFF

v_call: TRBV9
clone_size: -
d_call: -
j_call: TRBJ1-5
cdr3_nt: TGTGCCAGCAGCGCCGAAGGCGGCTCCCTTGGGGGGCCCCAGCATTTT
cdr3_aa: CASSAEGGSLGGPQHF

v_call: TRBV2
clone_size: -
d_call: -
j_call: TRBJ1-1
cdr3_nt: TGTGCCAGCAGTGAGGTAGCGGCTGAAGCTTTCTTT
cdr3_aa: CASSEVAAEAFF

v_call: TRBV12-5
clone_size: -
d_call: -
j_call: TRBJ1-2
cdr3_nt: TGTGCTAGTGGTTTGGCACAGAATGGCTACACCTTC
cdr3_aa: CASGLAQNGYTF

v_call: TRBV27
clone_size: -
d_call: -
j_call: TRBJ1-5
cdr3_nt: TGTGCCAGCAGCCCTGAACGGGCCGGCAATCAGCCCCAGCATTTT
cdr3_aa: CASSPERAGNQPQHF

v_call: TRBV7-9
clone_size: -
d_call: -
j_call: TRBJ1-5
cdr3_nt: TGTGCCAGCAGCTTACCGGGGGGCGAGAGTCAGCCCCAGCATTTT
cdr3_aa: CASSLPGGESQPQHF

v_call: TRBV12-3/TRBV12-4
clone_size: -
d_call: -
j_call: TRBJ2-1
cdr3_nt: TGTGCCAGCAGTTCTCTGCTAGATGCGGCCTACAATGAGCAGTTCTTC
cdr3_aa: CASSSLLDAAYNEQFF

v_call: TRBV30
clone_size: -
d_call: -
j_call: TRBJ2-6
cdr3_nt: TGTGCCTGGAGTGGGGTCGTGTTTAGGAGGGCAGCCTCTGGGGCCAACGTCCTGACTTTC
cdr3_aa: CAWSGVVFRRAASGANVLTF

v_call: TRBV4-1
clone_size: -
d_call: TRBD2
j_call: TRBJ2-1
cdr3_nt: TGCGCCAGCAGCCAGATAGGACTAGCGGGCAATGAGCAGTTCTTC
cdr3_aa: CASSQIGLAGNEQFF

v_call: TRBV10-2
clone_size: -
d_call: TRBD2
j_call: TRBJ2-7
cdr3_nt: TGCGCCAGCAGGGAGTCGGCGGGACTAGGCTCCTACGAGCAGTACTTC
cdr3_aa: CASRESAGLGSYEQYF

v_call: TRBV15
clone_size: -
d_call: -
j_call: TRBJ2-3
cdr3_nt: TGTGCCACCAGCACAGGCCAATCCACAGATACGCAGTATTTT
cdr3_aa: CATSTGQSTDTQYF

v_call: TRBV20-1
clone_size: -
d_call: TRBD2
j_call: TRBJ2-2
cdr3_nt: TGCAGTGCTAGGTGGCTAGCGGAGAACACCGGGGAGCTGTTTTTT
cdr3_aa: CSARWLAENTGELFF

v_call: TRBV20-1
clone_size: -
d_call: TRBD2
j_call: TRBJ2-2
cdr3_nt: TGCAGTGCTAGGGCCGGGACTAGCGGGAGGGCCGAGTTAGACGGGGAGCTGTTTTTT
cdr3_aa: CSARAGTSGRAELDGELFF

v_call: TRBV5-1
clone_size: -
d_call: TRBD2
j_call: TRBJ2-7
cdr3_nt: TGCGCCAGCAGCTTTCGGGAGGGGGTCTCCGAGCAGTACTTC
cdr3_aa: CASSFREGVSEQYF

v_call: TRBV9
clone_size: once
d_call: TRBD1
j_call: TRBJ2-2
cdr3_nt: TGTGCCAGCAGCGTGGAGGCTCAACCTTCGGACAGGGGGCAAGGCGGGGAGCTGTTTTTT
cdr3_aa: CASSVEAQPSDRGQGGELFF

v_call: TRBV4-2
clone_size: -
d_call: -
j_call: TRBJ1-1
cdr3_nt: TGTGCCAGCAGCCCGGGGGGGGGCGGGTCAGGGACTTTCTTT
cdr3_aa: CASSPGGGGSGTFF

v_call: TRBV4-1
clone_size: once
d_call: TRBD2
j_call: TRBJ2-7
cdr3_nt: TGCGCCAGCAGCCAAGATTCAGCGGGGGGCTACGAGCAGTACTTC
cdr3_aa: CASSQDSAGGYEQYF

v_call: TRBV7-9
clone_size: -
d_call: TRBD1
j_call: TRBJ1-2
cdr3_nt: TGTGCCAGCAGCCCTGGACAGGGTGGCGGCTACACCTTC
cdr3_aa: CASSPGQGGGYTF

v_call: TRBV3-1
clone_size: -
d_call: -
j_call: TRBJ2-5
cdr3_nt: TGTGCCAGCAGCCAAGAAGGGCAGCAAGAGACCCAGTACTTC
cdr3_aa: CASSQEGQQETQYF

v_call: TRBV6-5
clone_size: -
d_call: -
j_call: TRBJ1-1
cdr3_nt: TGTGCCAGCAGTTCTAGGGGCATGAACACTGAAGCTTTCTTT
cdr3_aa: CASSSRGMNTEAFF

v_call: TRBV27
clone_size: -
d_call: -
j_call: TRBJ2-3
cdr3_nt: TGTGCCAGCAGTTTAGGGACACCTAACACAGATACGCAGTATTTT
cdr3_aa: CASSLGTPNTDTQYF

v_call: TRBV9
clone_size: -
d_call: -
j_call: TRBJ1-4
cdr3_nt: TGTGCCAGCAGCGTAGGCGGGGGGACTAATGAAAAACTGTTTTTT
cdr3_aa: CASSVGGGTNEKLFF

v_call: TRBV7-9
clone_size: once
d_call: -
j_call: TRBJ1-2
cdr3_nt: TGTGCCAGCAGCTTAGCTTGGGATGGCTACACCTTC
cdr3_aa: CASSLAWDGYTF

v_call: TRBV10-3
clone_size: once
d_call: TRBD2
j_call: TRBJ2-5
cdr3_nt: TGTGCCATCAGTGAGACGGATGGGACTAGCGGGAGGCCCCAAGAGACCCAGTACTTC
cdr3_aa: CAISETDGTSGRPQETQYF

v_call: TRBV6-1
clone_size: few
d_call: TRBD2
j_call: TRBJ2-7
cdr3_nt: TGTGCCAGTTCCGGGGTGGGCGGGAGCTCCTACGAGCAGTACTTC
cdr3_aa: CASSGVGGSSYEQYF

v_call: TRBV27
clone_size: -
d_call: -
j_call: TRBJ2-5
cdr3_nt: TGTGCCAGCAGTTTATTAGTAGGGGCCTCCAGGGAGACCCAGTACTTC
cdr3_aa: CASSLLVGASRETQYF

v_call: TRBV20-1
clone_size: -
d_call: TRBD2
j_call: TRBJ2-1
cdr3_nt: TGCAGTGCTAGAGGCCTAGCGGGAGAATATAATGAGCAGTTCTTC
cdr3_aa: CSARGLAGEYNEQFF

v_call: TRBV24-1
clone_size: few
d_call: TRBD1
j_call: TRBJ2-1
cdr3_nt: TGTGCCACCAGTGATCGGGACAGATTGCACAATGAGCAGTTCTTC
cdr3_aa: CATSDRDRLHNEQFF

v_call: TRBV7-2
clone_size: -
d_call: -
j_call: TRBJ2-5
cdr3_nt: TGTGCCAGCAGCTTCCGGGACTTAAAAGAGACCCAGTACTTC
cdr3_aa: CASSFRDLKETQYF

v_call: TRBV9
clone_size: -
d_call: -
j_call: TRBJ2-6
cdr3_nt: TGTGCCAGCAGCCTCCAGGCCGTCTCTGGGGCCAACGTCCTGACTTTC
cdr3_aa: CASSLQAVSGANVLTF

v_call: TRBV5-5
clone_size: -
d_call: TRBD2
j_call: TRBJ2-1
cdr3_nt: TGTGCCAGCAGCTTGGTCGGCGGGAGCAGTGATGAGCAGTTCTTC
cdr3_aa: CASSLVGGSSDEQFF

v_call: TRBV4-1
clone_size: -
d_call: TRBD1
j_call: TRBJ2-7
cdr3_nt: TGCGCCAGCAGCCAAGGTCCGGGGACAGGGAAGGACGAGCAGTACTTC
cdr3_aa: CASSQGPGTGKDEQYF

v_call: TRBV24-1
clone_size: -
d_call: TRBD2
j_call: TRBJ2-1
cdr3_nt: TGTGCCACCAGTGGTCCGCGAGCGGGAGAATTGGATGAGCAGTTCTTC
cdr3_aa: CATSGPRAGELDEQFF

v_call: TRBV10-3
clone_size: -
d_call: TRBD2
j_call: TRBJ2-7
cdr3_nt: TGTGCCATCAGCGGACTAGCGGAGGCGCTTGGCGAGCAGTACTTC
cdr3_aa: CAISGLAEALGEQYF

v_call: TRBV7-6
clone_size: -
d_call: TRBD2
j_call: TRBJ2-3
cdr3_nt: TGTGCCAGCAGCCCATTAGCGGGTAGTATTGCAGATACGCAGTATTTT
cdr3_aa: CASSPLAGSIADTQYF

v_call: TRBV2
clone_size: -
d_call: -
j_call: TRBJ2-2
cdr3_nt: TGTGCCAGCAGTGGTCAGGGGCAGAACACCGGGGAGCTGTTTTTT
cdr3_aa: CASSGQGQNTGELFF

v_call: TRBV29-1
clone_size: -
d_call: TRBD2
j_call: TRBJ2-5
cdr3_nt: TGCAGCGTTGTCGGGCTAGCGGGAGGGTTAAAACTAGTTGAGACCCAGTACTTC
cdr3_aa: CSVVGLAGGLKLVETQYF

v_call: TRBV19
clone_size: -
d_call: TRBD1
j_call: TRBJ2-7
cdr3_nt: TGTGCCAGTAGTATAGCAGAGGGACAGATCTACGAGCAGTACTTC
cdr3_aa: CASSIAEGQIYEQYF

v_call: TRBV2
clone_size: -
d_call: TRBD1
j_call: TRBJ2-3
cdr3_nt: TGTGCCAACCTAGGGCGCACGGCCGGACAGGGAGGCACAGATACGCAGTATTTT
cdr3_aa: CANLGRTAGQGGTDTQYF

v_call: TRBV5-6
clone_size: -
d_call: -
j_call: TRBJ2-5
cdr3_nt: TGTGCCAGCAGCTCGGAGGCAGGAAGGCAAGAGACCCAGTACTTC
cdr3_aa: CASSSEAGRQETQYF

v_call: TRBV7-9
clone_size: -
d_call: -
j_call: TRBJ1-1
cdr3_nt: TGTGCCAGCAGCTTAGGGGGTTTAAACACTGGAGCTTTCTTT
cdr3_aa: CASSLGGLNTGAFF

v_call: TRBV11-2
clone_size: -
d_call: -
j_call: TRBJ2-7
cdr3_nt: TGTGCCAGCAGCTTAGTAGCGTCGACACTATCCTACGAGCAGTACTTC
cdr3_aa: CASSLVASTLSYEQYF

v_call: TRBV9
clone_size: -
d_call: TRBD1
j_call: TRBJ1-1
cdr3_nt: TGTGCCAGCAGCGTAGATGGGACAGGTAAAGCTTTCTTT
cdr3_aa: CASSVDGTGKAFF

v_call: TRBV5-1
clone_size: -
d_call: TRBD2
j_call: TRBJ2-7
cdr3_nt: TGCGCCAGCTCAACTAGCGGGCACGAGCAGTACTTC
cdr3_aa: CASSTSGHEQYF

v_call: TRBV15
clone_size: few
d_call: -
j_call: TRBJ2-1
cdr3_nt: TGTGCCACCAGCAGTAAAATCCCAGATGAGCAGTTCTTC
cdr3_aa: CATSSKIPDEQFF

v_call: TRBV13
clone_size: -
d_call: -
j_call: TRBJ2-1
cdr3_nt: TGTGCCAGCACAGCGGGCAGTTACAATGAGCAGTTCTTC
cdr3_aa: CASTAGSYNEQFF

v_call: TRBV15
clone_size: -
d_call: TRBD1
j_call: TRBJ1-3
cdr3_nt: TGTGCCACCAGCAGAGGAGGGACAGAATCGCATTTT
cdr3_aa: CATSRGGTESHF

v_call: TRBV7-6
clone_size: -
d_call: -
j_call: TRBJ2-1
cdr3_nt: TGTGCTAGCAGCTTAGTAACCCCCGAGGACAACGGAAGACAAGAAAACTCCTACAATGAGCAGTTCTTC
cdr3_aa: CASSLVTPEDNGRQENSYNEQFF

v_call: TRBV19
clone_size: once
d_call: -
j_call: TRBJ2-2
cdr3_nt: TGTGCCAGTAGTATAGGTGGGGCCACCACCGGGGAGCTGTTTTTT
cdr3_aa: CASSIGGATTGELFF

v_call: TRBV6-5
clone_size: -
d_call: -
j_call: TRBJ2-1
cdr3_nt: TGTGCCAGCAGCCCCACCTACAATGAGCAGTTCTTC
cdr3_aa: CASSPTYNEQFF

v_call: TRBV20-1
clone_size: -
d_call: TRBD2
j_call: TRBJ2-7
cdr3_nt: TGCAGTGCAAGACTAGCGGGAGCGAGCTCCTACGAGCAGTACTTC
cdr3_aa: CSARLAGASSYEQYF